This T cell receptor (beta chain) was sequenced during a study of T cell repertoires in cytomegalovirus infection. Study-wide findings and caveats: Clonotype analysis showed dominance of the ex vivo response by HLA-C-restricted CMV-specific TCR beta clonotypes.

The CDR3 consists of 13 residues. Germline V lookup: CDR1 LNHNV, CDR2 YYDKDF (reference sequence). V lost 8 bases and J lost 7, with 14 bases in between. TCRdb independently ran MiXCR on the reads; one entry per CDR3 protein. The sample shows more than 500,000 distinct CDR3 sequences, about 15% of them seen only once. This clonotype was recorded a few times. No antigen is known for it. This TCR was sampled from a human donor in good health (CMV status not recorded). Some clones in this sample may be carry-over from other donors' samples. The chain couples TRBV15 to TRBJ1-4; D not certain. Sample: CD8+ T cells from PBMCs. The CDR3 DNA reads TGTGCCACCCGGGAGGGTGAGGCTGAAAAACTGTTTTTT. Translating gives CATREGEAEKLFF.